These 18 T cell receptor beta chains were all obtained from the same sample, sequenced in a study of CD8+CD57+ T cells in acquired aplastic anemia. Sequenced patients had shown CD8+CD57+ cell expansion by flow cytometry. Template material for TCR beta VDJ and CDR3 profiling consisted of genomic DNA. TCRdb re-analysed the reads in MiXCR, keeping a single row per CDR3 protein. The data hold fewer than 250,000 distinct CDR3 sequences, with approximately 50% observed a single time. The material sequenced was sorted CD4+, CD8+, or CD8+CD57+ T cells (not recorded which) from PBMCs. These receptors all stem from a human donor with aplastic anemia.

This chain uses TRBV5-4 with TRBJ2-3, with 7 bases identical to TRBD1. This CDR3 is 18 amino acids long. With 0 bases clipped from V and 0 bases from J, the junction kept 10 bases outside the gene matches. Looked up from germline, CDR1 is SGHNT and CDR2 is YYREEE (reference sequence). CDR3 coding DNA: TGTGCCAGCAGCTTGGGGACCTGGGACAGATGGAGCACAGATACGCAGTATTTT. It encodes CASSLGTWDRWSTDTQYF. Filled out from reference TRBV5-4 and TRBJ2-3, the complete variable domain reads ETGVTQSPTHLIKTRGQQVTLRCSSQSGHNTVSWYQQALGQGPQFIFQYYREEENGRGNFPPRFSGLQFPNYSSELNVNALELDDSALYLCASSLGTWDRWSTDTQYFGPGTRLTVL.

The V call is TRBV5-1, the J call TRBJ1-1; D perhaps matches TRBD1 (5 bases). Deletions cut 4 bases from V and 3 bases from J, with 16 bases between. This CDR3 is built from 15 residues. Germline V lookup: CDR1 SGHRS, CDR2 YFSETQ. CDR3 loop: CASSTGWGVDTEAFF. The CDR3 nucleotides are TGCGCCAGCAGCACCGGGTGGGGGGTCGACACTGAAGCTTTCTTT.

This chain connects TRBV20-1 to TRBJ1-2, with a possible D match to TRBD1 (6 bases). Germline CDR1 and CDR2: DFQATT and SNEGSKA (reference sequence). Trimming stripped 5 bases from V and 7 bases from J, with 11 bases between. The CDR3 runs to 11 residues. CDR3 loop: CSAAGAAGYTF. The DNA for the CDR3 is TGCAGTGCTGCAGGGGCTGCTGGCTACACCTTC.

This clonotype has at least ten counts. The CDR3: CASSPTAGSYNEQFF. The CDR3 region has the DNA TGTGCCAGTAGTCCTACAGCGGGCTCCTACAATGAGCAGTTCTTC. This chain uses TRBV19 with TRBJ2-1; the D gene is possibly TRBD2 (6 bases). V was trimmed by 5 bases and J by 0 bases, leaving 11 bases between them. CDR1 and CDR2 from the germline V gene are LNHDA and SQIVND (reference sequence). This CDR3 contains 15 residues.

This clonotype was found a few times. V and J are TRBV30 and TRBJ2-7; TRBD2 might be the D (6 bases). The germline V gene encodes CDR1 GTSNPN and CDR2 SVGIG (reference sequence). This CDR3 has 13 residues. Trimming took off 3 bases at V and 2 bases at J, with 11 bases between the two ends. The CDR3 DNA sequence: TGTGCCTGGAGCCCTAGCGCAACCTACGAGCAGTACTTC. Its translation: CAWSPSATYEQYF.

This chain uses TRBV20-1 with TRBJ2-7; D not resolved. The CDR3 extends over 14 amino acids. The germline gives CDR1 DFQATT, CDR2 SNEGSKA (reference sequence). Trimming took off 3 bases at V and 4 bases at J, with 16 bases between the two ends. The DNA of the CDR3 is TGCAGTGCTAGTGCAGTAGTCTTGGGATACGAGCAGTACTTC. The encoded protein is CSASAVVLGYEQYF.

The V call is TRBV20-1, the J call TRBJ1-6; the match to TRBD1 covers 12 bases. CDR3 length: 14 amino acids. Germline V gene lookup returns CDR1 DFQATT and CDR2 SNEGSKA (reference sequence). V trimming: 7 bases; J trimming: 9 bases; junction bases outside the gene matches: 7. CDR3 region: CSVMGQGATSPLHF. CDR3 nucleotides: TGCAGTGTTATGGGACAGGGGGCAACTTCACCCCTCCACTTT.

The rearrangement uses TRBV18 and TRBJ2-7; possibly TRBD2 for D (6 bases). Trimming removed 3 bases from V and 4 bases from J, with 13 bases in between. This CDR3 has 14 amino acids. CDR1 is KGHSH, CDR2 LQKENI, per germline. The CDR3 bases are TGTGCCAGCTCACCGCGGGGCGGGAATTACGAGCAGTACTTC. Translating gives CASSPRGGNYEQYF.

The J gene is TRBJ1-3, the V gene TRBV9; D remains unclear. The CDR3 sequence is 12 residues long. Trimming cost V 1 base and J 5 bases, with 4 bases left between them. The germline V gene has CDR1 SGDLS and CDR2 YYNGEE. This chain's CDR3 is CASSVFRNTIYF. As DNA, the CDR3 is TGTGCCAGCAGCGTATTTAGAAACACCATATATTTT.

Regarding this clonotype: Possible read error: a much larger clone is one base away. This rearrangement joins TRBV5-4 to TRBJ2-7; 7 nucleotides agree with TRBD1. The CDR3 consists of 14 residues. From germline, CDR1 is SGHNT and CDR2 YYREEE (reference sequence). V lost 4 bases, J lost 6 bases, and 10 bases stayed unmatched. Here the CDR3 DNA reads TGTGCCAGCAGCCACAGGGGCTTGGGAAGCGAGCAGTACTTC. It encodes CASSHRGLGSEQYF.

The table lists this clonotype with many counts. The CDR3 nucleotides are TGTGCCAGCAGCTTGGCTCCAGATACCTACGAGCAGTACTTC. This sequence encodes CASSLAPDTYEQYF. The chain uses TRBV5-6 and TRBJ2-7; D ambiguous. The CDR3 covers 14 residues. Between the trimmed V and J ends, which lost 0 bases and 2 bases, there was a span of 9 bases. CDR1 is SGHDT and CDR2 is YYEEEE in the germline V gene.

This clonotype has just a few counts. The genes are TRBV7-3 and TRBJ2-5, with 9 bases fitting TRBD1. J lost 11 bases, V lost 7 bases, and 11 bases had no gene match. Germline V gene sequence: CDR1 SGHTA, CDR2 FQGTGA. CDR3 length: 13 residues. The CDR3 DNA reads as TGTGCCAGCACCCCCGCCCCGGGACAGGGACAGTACTTC. Its protein is CASTPAPGQGQYF.

V is TRBV5-4 and J is TRBJ2-7; D is perhaps TRBD2 (6 bases). From germline, CDR1 is SGHNT and CDR2 YYREEE (reference sequence). The CDR3 has 15 residues. The V end was cut by 3 bases, the J end by 0 bases, with 13 bases between. CDR3 coding DNA: TGTGCCAGCAGCTCCGGGACTCTGAGCTCCTACGAGCAGTACGTC. Its translation: CASSSGTLSSYEQYV.

This clonotype was observed at least ten times. The V call is TRBV5-1, the J call TRBJ2-2, with 9 bases matching TRBD2. The V segment lost 5 bases and the J segment 3 bases; nucleotides outside the gene matches: 8. This CDR3 has 16 amino acids. Germline V CDR1 and CDR2: SGHRS, YFSETQ. CDR3 protein: CASRKAGGRDTGELFF. CDR3 bases: TGCGCCAGCAGGAAAGCGGGAGGACGTGACACCGGGGAGCTGTTTTTT.

This clonotype has ten or more counts. A read error may produce the germline difference seen at one junction end. This chain joins TRBV7-8 and TRBJ2-1, with a possible D match to TRBD1 (5 bases). This CDR3 has 16 residues. Germline-derived CDR1 and CDR2 are SGHVS and FQNEAQ. The CDR3 loop reads CASNLPRLDSRNEQFF. The CDR3, as DNA: TGTGCCAGCAACTTACCCCGACTCGACAGTCGCAATGAGCAGTTCTTC. The full variable domain, completed using reference TRBV7-8 and TRBJ2-1, is GAGVSQSPRYKVAKRGQDVALRCDPISGHVSLFWYQQALGQGPEFLTYFQNEAQLDKSGLPSDRFFAERPEGSVSTLKIQRTQQEDSAVYLCASNLPRLDSRNEQFFGPGTRLTVL.

This clonotype was counted at least ten times. V usage is TRBV20-1 and J usage is TRBJ2-1; 8 bases are a match to TRBD2. V dropped 6 bases and J dropped 8; count of bases not matched to a gene: 6. The CDR3 covers 12 residues. The germline CDR1 and CDR2 sequences are DFQATT and SNEGSKA (reference sequence). CDR3 in DNA: TGCAGTGCCCGGGGGGGAGAGGATGAGCAGTTCTTC. Protein product: CSARGGEDEQFF.

There are many counts of this clonotype. V usage is TRBV20-1 and J usage is TRBJ2-3; 10 bases fit TRBD2. V gave up 0 bases and J gave up 4 bases; unmatched junction bases: 7. Germline lookup yields CDR1 DFQATT and CDR2 SNEGSKA (reference sequence). CDR3 length equals 16 residues. The CDR3 is CSARDPLAGLSDTQYF. The DNA for the CDR3 is TGCAGTGCTAGAGATCCACTAGCGGGGCTCTCAGATACGCAGTATTTT.

This clonotype was observed a few times. The chain is built from TRBV12-3 or TRBV12-4 and TRBJ2-3; D might be TRBD1 (5 bases). This CDR3 is built from 16 residues. Trimming took 6 bases from V and 2 from J, leaving 18 bases between them. The chain's CDR3 is CASSNLVGPDTDTQYF. Written as DNA, the CDR3 is TGTGCCAGCAGCAACCTTGTGGGGCCGGACACAGATACGCAGTATTTT.